The next 16 T cell receptor beta chains were all read from a single sample in a study of response to subunit inactivated influenza vaccine. From the RT-PCR reads, TCRdb called clonotypes with MiXCR, one entry per CDR3 protein. Of around 650,000 distinct CDR3 sequences in the sample, 15% to 17% were seen once. The sequencing used PBMCs from blood, collected approximately 13 days after vaccination. The receptors originated from a man aged 45-65 years who received an inactivated influenza vaccine.

Turning to this clonotype: One junction end disagrees with the germline gene, perhaps due to a read error. J is TRBJ2-7 and V is TRBV20-1; 13 bases match TRBD2. Germline CDR1 and CDR2: DFQATT and SNEGSKA (reference sequence). This CDR3 is built from 16 residues. The DNA for the CDR3 is TGCTGTGCCATTGGGACTAGCGGGGACATGACCTACGAGCAGTACTTC. Translation: CCAIGTSGDMTYEQYF.

This clonotype was counted only a few times. This chain joins TRBV5-1 and TRBJ1-2; the D is unclear. This CDR3 region has 16 residues. V was shortened by 0 bases and J by 2 bases, with 14 bases between the two germline ends. Germline lookup yields CDR1 SGHRS and CDR2 YFSETQ. CDR3 region: CASSLGDSVANYGYTF. CDR3 in DNA: TGCGCCAGCAGCTTGGGGGATTCAGTTGCAAACTATGGCTACACCTTC.

Notes on this clonotype: Sequence at one end of the junction differs from germline and may be a read error. As DNA, the CDR3 is TGTGCCAGCAGCGGGGGACAGTTGAATCAACCCCAGCATTTT. Its translation: CASSGGQLNQPQHF. The chain couples TRBV7-9 to TRBJ1-5; 7 bases line up with TRBD1. Germline V gene sequence: CDR1 SEHNR, CDR2 FQNEAQ (reference sequence). This CDR3 spans 14 amino acids.

The genes are TRBV12-3 or TRBV12-4 and TRBJ1-2; D possibly corresponds to TRBD1 (6 bases). This CDR3 comprises 14 residues. Trimming cost V 3 bases and J 3 bases, with 11 bases left between them. The CDR3 region is CASSLGGPDYGYTF. The DNA of the CDR3 is TGTGCCAGCAGTTTGGGGGGGCCGGACTATGGCTACACCTTC.

This clonotype has at least ten counts. The chain employs TRBV4-2 and TRBJ2-3; 14 bases align to TRBD2. V gave up 3 bases and J gave up 1 base; unmatched junction bases: 0. The germline CDR1 and CDR2 sequences are LGHNA and YNFKEQ. This CDR3 region has 16 residues. In DNA, the CDR3 is TGTGCCAGCAGCCAGGGACTAGCGGGGGGCACAGATACGCAGTATTTT. This gives the protein CASSQGLAGGTDTQYF.

This clonotype was counted a few times. This chain joins TRBV7-9 and TRBJ2-1; 9 nucleotides agree with TRBD2. The CDR3 has 16 amino acids. V shed 1 base, J shed 6 bases, and the junction held 7 bases outside the gene matches. Germline CDR1 and CDR2: SEHNR and FQNEAQ (reference sequence). The CDR3 region has the DNA TGTGCCAGCAGCTTAGAGGTAGCGGGAGCGGGCAATGAGCAGTTCTTC. Translated: CASSLEVAGAGNEQFF.

This clonotype was recorded once. The chain links TRBV20-1 to TRBJ2-1; D might be TRBD2 (6 bases). This CDR3 region has 13 residues. In germline, CDR1 is DFQATT, CDR2 SNEGSKA (reference sequence). CDR3 nucleotides: TGCAGCCCGAGGCGGGACCACTACAATGAGCAGTTCTTC. This gives the protein CSPRRDHYNEQFF.

The rearrangement joins TRBV28 to TRBJ2-7; a possible D gene is TRBD2 (6 bases). CDR1 and CDR2 (germline): MDHEN, SYDVKM. V was shortened by 5 bases and J by 2 bases, with 16 bases between the two germline ends. The CDR3 extends over 15 amino acids. The CDR3 protein is CASSPPGTLAYEQYF. Written as DNA, the CDR3 is TGTGCCAGCAGTCCCCCCGGGACTCTTGCCTACGAGCAGTACTTC.

This clonotype appeared a few times. The chain links TRBV29-1 to TRBJ2-7; 8 nucleotides agree with TRBD1. This CDR3 has 13 amino acids. CDR1 and CDR2 (germline): SQVTM, ANQGSEA. V was clipped by 7 bases and J by 1 base; unmatched bases: 6. The CDR3 spells CSARQGPSYEQYF. The CDR3 DNA reads as TGCAGCGCCCGACAGGGGCCGTCCTACGAGCAGTACTTC.

This clonotype was observed at least ten times. V usage is TRBV28 and J usage is TRBJ2-2, with 12 bases fitting TRBD1. The CDR3 is made up of 15 amino acids. The J segment lost 7 bases and the V segment lost 5 bases, leaving 5 bases of the junction unmatched. Looked up from germline, CDR1 is MDHEN and CDR2 is SYDVKM. The CDR3 nucleotides read TGTGCCAGCAGTGGGGACAGGGGGCGCCTCGGGGAGCTGTTTTTT. This translates into CASSGDRGRLGELFF.

This clonotype was found a few times. The rearrangement uses TRBV20-1 and TRBJ2-5, with 8 positions matching TRBD2. V lost 3 bases and J lost 6; bases outside the gene matches: 3. Looked up from germline, CDR1 is DFQATT and CDR2 is SNEGSKA (reference sequence). The CDR3 contains 12 residues. CDR3 nucleotides: TGCAGTGCTAGCCCGGGGGGGCAGACCCAGTACTTC. It specifies CSASPGGQTQYF.

This clonotype has more than one count but fewer than ten. The chain is built from TRBV2 and TRBJ2-5, with D perhaps matching TRBD2 (6 bases). This CDR3 contains 13 residues. Per germline, CDR1 SNHLY and CDR2 FYNNEI. The V end was cut by 7 bases, the J end by 3 bases, with 12 bases between. CDR3 loop: CASKGIAEETQYF. DNA for the CDR3: TGTGCCAGCAAGGGCATAGCGGAAGAGACCCAGTACTTC.

There are a few counts of this clonotype. A junction boundary mismatches the germline segment, possibly from a read error. The DNA for the CDR3 is TGTGCCAGCAGCAAGGGACTAGTCTCCCACGAGCAGTACTTC. It translates to CASSKGLVSHEQYF. The J gene is TRBJ2-7, the V gene TRBV12-3 or TRBV12-4, with 8 bases identical to TRBD2. There are 14 residues in the CDR3.

The V and J genes are TRBV6-5 and TRBJ1-5; D is unclear. The CDR3 runs to 13 residues. Trimming removed 2 bases at V and 7 bases at J, with 9 bases between. Per the germline V gene, CDR1 is MNHEY and CDR2 is SVGAGI. The CDR3 coding sequence is TGTGCCAGCAGTTACGTGGTTGGCCAGCCCCAGCATTTT. Translating it yields CASSYVVGQPQHF.

The sample holds a few counts of this clonotype. This sequence joins TRBV6-1 and TRBJ2-1; TRBD2 agrees at 13 bases. The CDR3 spans 15 residues. Germline V lookup: CDR1 MNHNS, CDR2 SASEGT. The junction had 10 bases not matched to a gene; V was cut back by 10 bases and J by 7 bases. CDR3 DNA: TGTGCCACGCGTCGGACTAGCGGGGGCCTGAATGAGCAGTTCTTC. Translation: CATRRTSGGLNEQFF.

The chain uses TRBV12-3 or TRBV12-4 and TRBJ2-7; 9 bases are shared with TRBD2. V gave up 5 bases and J gave up 3 bases; unmatched junction bases: 8. This CDR3 has 15 residues. The CDR3, as DNA: TGTGCCAGCAGTAGTAGCGGGGGAGGCCACTACGAGCAGTACTTC. Translating it yields CASSSSGGGHYEQYF.